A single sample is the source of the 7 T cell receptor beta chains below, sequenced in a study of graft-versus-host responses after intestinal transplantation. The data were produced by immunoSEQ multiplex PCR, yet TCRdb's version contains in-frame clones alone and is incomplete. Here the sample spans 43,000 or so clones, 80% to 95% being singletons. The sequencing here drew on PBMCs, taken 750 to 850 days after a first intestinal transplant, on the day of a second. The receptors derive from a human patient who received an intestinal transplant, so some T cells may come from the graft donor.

DNA for the CDR3: TGTGCCAGCAGTCGGGAAGGGGCATTGGATACGCAGTATTTT. This sequence encodes CASSREGALDTQYF. The J gene is TRBJ2-3, the V gene TRBV9; either TRBD1 or TRBD2 may supply D (5 bases each). In germline, CDR1 is SGDLS, CDR2 YYNGEE. The CDR3 loop spans 14 amino acids. The ends were cut back, 5 bases at V and 6 bases at J, with 16 bases in the middle.

CDR3 loop: CATEGQDQETQYF. The CDR3 DNA sequence: TGTGCCACCGAGGGACAGGACCAAGAGACCCAGTACTTC. The chain has TRBV28 and TRBJ2-5; 8 positions agree with TRBD1. This CDR3 comprises 13 residues. Germline V gene lookup returns CDR1 MDHEN and CDR2 SYDVKM. V lost 10 bases to trimming and J lost 0 bases; unmatched junction nucleotides: 4.

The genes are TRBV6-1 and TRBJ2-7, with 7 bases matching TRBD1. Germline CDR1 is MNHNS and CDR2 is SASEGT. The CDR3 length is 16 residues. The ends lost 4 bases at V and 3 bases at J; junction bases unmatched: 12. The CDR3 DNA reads TGTGCCAGCAGTGCAGGGACAGTTACTTTTAACTACGAGCAGTACTTC. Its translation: CASSAGTVTFNYEQYF.

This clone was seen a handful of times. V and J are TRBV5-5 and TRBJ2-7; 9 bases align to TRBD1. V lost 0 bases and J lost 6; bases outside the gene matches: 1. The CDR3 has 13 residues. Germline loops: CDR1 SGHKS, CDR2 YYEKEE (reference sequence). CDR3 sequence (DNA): TGTGCCAGCAGCTTGGGACAGGGGGGCGAGCAGTACTTC. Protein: CASSLGQGGEQYF.

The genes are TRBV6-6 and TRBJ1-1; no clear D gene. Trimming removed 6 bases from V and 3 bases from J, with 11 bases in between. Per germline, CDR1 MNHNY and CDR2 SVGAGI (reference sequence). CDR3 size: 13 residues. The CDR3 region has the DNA TGTGCCAGCAGCGAAACTTGGGACACTGAAGCTTTCTTT. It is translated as CASSETWDTEAFF.

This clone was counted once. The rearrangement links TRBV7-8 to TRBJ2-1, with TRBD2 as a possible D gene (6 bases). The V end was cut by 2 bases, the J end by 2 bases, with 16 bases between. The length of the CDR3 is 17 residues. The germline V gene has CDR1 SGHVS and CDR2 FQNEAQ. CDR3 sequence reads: CASSLNYGSIPYNEQFF. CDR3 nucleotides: TGTGCCAGCAGCTTAAATTACGGGAGCATTCCCTACAATGAGCAGTTCTTC.

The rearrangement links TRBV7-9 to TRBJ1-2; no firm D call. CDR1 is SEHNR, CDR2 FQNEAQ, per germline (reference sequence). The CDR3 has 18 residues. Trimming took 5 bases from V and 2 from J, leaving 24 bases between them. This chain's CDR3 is CASSPTQIGLGLNYGYTF. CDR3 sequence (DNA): TGTGCCAGCAGCCCCACACAAATAGGGCTGGGCCTGAACTATGGCTACACCTTC.